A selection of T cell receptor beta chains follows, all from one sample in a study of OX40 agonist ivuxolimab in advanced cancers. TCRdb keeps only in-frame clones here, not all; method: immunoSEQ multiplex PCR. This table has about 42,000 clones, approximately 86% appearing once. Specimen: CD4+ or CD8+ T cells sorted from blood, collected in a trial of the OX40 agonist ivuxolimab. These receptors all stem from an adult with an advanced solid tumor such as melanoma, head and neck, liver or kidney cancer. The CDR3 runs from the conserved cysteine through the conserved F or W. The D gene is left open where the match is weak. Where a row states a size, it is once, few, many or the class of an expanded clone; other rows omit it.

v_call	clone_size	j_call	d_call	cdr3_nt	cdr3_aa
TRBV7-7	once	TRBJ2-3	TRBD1	TGTGCCAGCAGCCTTGGGACAGGGATGAACACAGATACGCAGTATTTT	CASSLGTGMNTDTQYF
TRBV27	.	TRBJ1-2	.	TGTGCCAGCAGCTCGACCCAGCAGGGACGGGGTAACTATGGCTACACCTTC	CASSSTQQGRGNYGYTF
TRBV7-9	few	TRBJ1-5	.	TGTGCCAGCAGCTTAGTTTCCCAACATAATAGCAATCAGCCCCAGCATTTT	CASSLVSQHNSNQPQHF
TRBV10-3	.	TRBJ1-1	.	TGTGCCATCAGTGAGAAGGGTTTGGGTGAAGCTTTCTTT	CAISEKGLGEAFF
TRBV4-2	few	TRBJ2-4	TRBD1	TGTGCCAGCAGCCAAGCCATCAGGGGGGCCAAAAACATTCAGTACTTC	CASSQAIRGAKNIQYF
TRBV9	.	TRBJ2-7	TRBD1	TGTGCCAGCAGCGTAGAGGGGGCAGGAGCTTACGAGCAGTACTTC	CASSVEGAGAYEQYF
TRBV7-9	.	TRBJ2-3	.	TGTGCCAGCAGCTTAGTTACGGGACAAATCACCACTCTCGACTTTACGCAGTATTTT	CASSLVTGQITTLDFTQYF
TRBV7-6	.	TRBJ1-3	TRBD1	TGTGCCAGCAGCCCAGGGACAGCTGGAAACACCATATATTTT	CASSPGTAGNTIYF
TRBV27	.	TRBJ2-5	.	TGTGCCAGCAGTTTATGGGACGGAGAGACCCAGTACTTC	CASSLWDGETQYF
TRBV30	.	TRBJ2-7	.	TGTGCCTGGAACCCCACAGGAGGCGAGCAGTACTTC	CAWNPTGGEQYF
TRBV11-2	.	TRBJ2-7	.	TGTGCCAGCAGCTTAGACTTTCCGTACGAGCAGTACTTC	CASSLDFPYEQYF
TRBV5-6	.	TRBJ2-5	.	TGTGCCAGCAGCTTGGGGCAGGGCGCGAGGGAGACCCAGTACTTC	CASSLGQGARETQYF
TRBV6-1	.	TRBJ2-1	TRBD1	TGTGCCAGCAGGGAAAACAGGGGATCGAACTACAATGAGCAGTTCTTC	CASRENRGSNYNEQFF
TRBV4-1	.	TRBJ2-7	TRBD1	TGCGCCAGCAGCCAAGATAAGGGGGCGAGAGACGAGCAGTACTTC	CASSQDKGARDEQYF
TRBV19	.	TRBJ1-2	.	TGTGCCAGTAGTAGCCGGGACACAGCCTTC	CASSSRDTAF
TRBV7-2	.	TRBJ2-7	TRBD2	TGTGCCAGCAGCTTAACGACTAGCGGGGCCCACGAGCAGTACTTC	CASSLTTSGAHEQYF
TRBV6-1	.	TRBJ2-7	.	TGTGCCAGCAGTAGATCCTACGAGCAGTACTTC	CASSRSYEQYF
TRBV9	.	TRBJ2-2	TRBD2	TGTGCCAGCAGCGTGACTAGCGGGAGGGGCACCGGGGAGCTGTTTTTT	CASSVTSGRGTGELFF
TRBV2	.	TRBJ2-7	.	TGTGCCAGCAGTGGGCCCAGGGGTTACGAGCAGTACTTC	CASSGPRGYEQYF
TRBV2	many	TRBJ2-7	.	TGTGCCAGCAGATGGATCTCCTACGAGCAGTACTTC	CASRWISYEQYF
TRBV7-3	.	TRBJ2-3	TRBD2	TGTGCCAGCAGCCCAAGGGACTACCCAGATACGCAGTATTTT	CASSPRDYPDTQYF
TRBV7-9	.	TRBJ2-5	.	TGTGCCAGCCTCGGGCAGGGGAGAGGAGAGACCCAGTACTTC	CASLGQGRGETQYF
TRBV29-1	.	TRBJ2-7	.	TGCAGCGTTGAGGTGTCCGACAGTAACGAGCAGTACTTC	CSVEVSDSNEQYF
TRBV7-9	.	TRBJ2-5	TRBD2	TGTGCCAGCAGACCCCCTAGCGGGGGGGCCCGGGAGACCCAGTACTTC	CASRPPSGGARETQYF
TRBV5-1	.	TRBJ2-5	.	TGCGCCAGCAGCTTGGGTCTGGGTCGGGAGACCCAGTACTTC	CASSLGLGRETQYF
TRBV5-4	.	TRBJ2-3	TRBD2	TGTGCCAGCAGCTTGCGGCGGGAGACGGTAGATACGCAGTATTTT	CASSLRRETVDTQYF
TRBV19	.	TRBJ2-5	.	TGTGCCAGTAGTAATACTCGCCCGAGGGAGACCCAGTACTTC	CASSNTRPRETQYF
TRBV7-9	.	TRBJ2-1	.	TGTGCCAGCAGCCTGACTAGGAATGAGCAGTTCTTC	CASSLTRNEQFF
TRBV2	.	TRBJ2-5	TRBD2	TGTGCCAGCAGTGAAGCGCTTGGGCAGCGGGGGAAAGAGACCCAGTACTTC	CASSEALGQRGKETQYF
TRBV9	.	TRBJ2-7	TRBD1	TGTGCCAGCAGCCCCGGACAGGGGTTGCACGAGCAGTACTTC	CASSPGQGLHEQYF
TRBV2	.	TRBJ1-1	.	TGTGCCAGCAGGGGGGTAATGAACACTGAAGCTTTCTTT	CASRGVMNTEAFF
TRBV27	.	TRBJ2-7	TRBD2	TGTGCCAGCAGTTGGGCTAGCGGGAGCTACCTCGAGCAGTACTTC	CASSWASGSYLEQYF
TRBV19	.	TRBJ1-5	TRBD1	TGTGCCAGTAGCGATTGGTGGGGACAGGGGACGTCTAGCAATCAGCCCCAGCATTTT	CASSDWWGQGTSSNQPQHF
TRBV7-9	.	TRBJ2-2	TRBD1	TGTGCCAGCAGCACCCGGGACAGGGGTCCCGGGGAGCTGTTTTTT	CASSTRDRGPGELFF
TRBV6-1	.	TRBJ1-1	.	TGTGCCAGCAGTGGGACAGAGGCTGAAGCTTTCTTT	CASSGTEAEAFF
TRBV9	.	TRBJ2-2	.	TGTGCCAGCACCGGACGAGGGGGTCAGGGCGGGGAGCTGTTTTTT	CASTGRGGQGGELFF
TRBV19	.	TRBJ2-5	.	TGTGCCAGTAGTATTAGGGCAGGGCTTTTGGAGACCCAGTACTTC	CASSIRAGLLETQYF
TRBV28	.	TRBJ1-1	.	TGTGCCAGCAGTCCAATTAGTGATTTGAACACTGAAGCTTTCTTT	CASSPISDLNTEAFF
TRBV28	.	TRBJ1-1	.	TGTGCCAGCTCCGACACCATGAACACTGAAGCTTTCTTT	CASSDTMNTEAFF
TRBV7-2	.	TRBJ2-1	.	TGTGCCAGCAGCACTAGCTTCTACAATGAGCAGTTCTTC	CASSTSFYNEQFF
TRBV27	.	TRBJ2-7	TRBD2	TGTGCCAGCAGTCCCCCCGCCCCTGGGACTACCGACGAGCAGTACTTC	CASSPPAPGTTDEQYF
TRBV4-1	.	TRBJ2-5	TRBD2	TGCGCCAGCAGCCAAGTTAGCGGGGGAATGGAGACCCAGTACTTC	CASSQVSGGMETQYF
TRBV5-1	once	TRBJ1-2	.	TGCGCCAGCGGGCCGGGCCCAACCCGTTATGGCTACACCTTC	CASGPGPTRYGYTF
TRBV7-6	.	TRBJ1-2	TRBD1	TGTGCCAGCAGCCCACAGGGGACCGTTGGCTACACCTTC	CASSPQGTVGYTF
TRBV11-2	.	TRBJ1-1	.	TGTGCCAGCAGCCCCATGGGCCAGGGAGACGCTTTCTTT	CASSPMGQGDAFF
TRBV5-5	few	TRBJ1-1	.	TGTGCCGGCAGGGAGGGTGGAATGAACACTGAAGCTTTCTTT	CAGREGGMNTEAFF
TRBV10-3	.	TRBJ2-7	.	TGTGCCATCAGTGAGTCGGGGGAAGGGAGGTACTACGAGCAGTACTTC	CAISESGEGRYYEQYF
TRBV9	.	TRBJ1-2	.	TGTGCCAGCAGCGCGGGCAGGGTTTATGGCTACACCTTC	CASSAGRVYGYTF
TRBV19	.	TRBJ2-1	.	TGTGCCAGTCCCCCAGGGGACGCAGGTTTCTTC	CASPPGDAGFF
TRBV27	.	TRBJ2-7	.	TGTGCCAGCAGTTTCCAGACAGCAAACTACGAGCAGTACTTC	CASSFQTANYEQYF